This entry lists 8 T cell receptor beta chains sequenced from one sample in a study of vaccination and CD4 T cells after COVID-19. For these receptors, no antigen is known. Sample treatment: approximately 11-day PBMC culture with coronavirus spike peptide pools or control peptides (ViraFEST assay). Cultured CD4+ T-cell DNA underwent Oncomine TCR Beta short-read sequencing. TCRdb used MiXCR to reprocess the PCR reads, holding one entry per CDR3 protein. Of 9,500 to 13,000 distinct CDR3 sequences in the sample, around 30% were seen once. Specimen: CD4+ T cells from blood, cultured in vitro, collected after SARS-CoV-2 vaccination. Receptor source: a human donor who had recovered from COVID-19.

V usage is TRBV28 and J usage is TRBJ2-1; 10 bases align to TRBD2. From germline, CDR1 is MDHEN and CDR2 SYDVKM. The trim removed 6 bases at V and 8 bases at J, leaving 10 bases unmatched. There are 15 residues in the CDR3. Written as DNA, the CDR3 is TGTGCCAGCAGGGCCTCCGCTAGCGGGAGTTATGAGCAGTTCTTC. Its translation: CASRASASGSYEQFF.

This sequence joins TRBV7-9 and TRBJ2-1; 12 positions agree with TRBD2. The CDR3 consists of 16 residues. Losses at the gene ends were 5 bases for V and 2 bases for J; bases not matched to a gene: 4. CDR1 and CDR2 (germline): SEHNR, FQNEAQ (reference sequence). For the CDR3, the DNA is TGTGCCAGCAGCGCCTGGACTAGCGGGACCTACAATGAGCAGTTCTTC. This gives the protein CASSAWTSGTYNEQFF.

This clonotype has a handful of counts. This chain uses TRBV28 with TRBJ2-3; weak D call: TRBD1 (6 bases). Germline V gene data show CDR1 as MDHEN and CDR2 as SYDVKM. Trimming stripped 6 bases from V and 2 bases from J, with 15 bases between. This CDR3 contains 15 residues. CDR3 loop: CASSPLDRVTDTQYF. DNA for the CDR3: TGTGCCAGCAGCCCCCTGGACAGAGTCACAGATACGCAGTATTTT.

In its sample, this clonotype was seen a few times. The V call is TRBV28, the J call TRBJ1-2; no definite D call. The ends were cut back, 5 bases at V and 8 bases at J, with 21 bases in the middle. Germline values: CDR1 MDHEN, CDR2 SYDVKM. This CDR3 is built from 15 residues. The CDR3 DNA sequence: TGTGCCAGCAGTCCTTACCGGGCCCTGGGGAACGGCTACACCTTC. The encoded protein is CASSPYRALGNGYTF.

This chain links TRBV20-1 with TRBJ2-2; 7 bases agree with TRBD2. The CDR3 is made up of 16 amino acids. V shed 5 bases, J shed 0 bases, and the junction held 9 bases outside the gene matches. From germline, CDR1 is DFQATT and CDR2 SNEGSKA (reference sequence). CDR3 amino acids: CSAPGGGIANTGELFF. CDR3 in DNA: TGCAGTGCTCCTGGGGGGGGGATCGCGAACACCGGGGAGCTGTTTTTT.

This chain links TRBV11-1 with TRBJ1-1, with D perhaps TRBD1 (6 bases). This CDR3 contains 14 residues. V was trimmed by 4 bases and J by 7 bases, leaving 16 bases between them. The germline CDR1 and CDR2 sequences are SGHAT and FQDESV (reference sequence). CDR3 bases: TGTGCCAGCAGCTCAAGCAGGGGCAGTATTGAAGCTTTCTTT. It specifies CASSSSRGSIEAFF.

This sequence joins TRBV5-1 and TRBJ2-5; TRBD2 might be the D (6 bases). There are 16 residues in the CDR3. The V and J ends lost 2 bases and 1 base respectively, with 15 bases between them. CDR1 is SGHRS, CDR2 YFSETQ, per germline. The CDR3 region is CASSFGGTGSQETQYF. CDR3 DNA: TGCGCCAGCAGCTTTGGAGGGACGGGATCCCAAGAGACCCAGTACTTC.

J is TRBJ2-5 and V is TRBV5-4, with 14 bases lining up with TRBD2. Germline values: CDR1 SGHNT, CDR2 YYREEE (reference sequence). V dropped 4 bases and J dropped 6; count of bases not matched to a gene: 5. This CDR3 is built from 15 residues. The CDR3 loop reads CASSPGLAGDKTQYF. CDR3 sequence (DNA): TGTGCCAGCAGCCCGGGACTAGCGGGAGACAAGACCCAGTACTTC.